Detailed here is one TCR beta chain. The V and J ends lost 5 bases and 0 bases respectively, with 14 bases between them. The CDR3 consists of 16 residues. CDR1 and CDR2 from the germline V gene are SGHDT and YYEEEE. This specimen comes from a study of OX40 agonist ivuxolimab in advanced cancers. Data came from immunoSEQ multiplex PCR; TCRdb stores just in-frame clones and leaves some out. The data contain about 52,000 clones, 90% to 95% of them singletons. The clonotype was recovered from an adult with an advanced solid tumor such as melanoma, head and neck, liver or kidney cancer. The material was CD4+ or CD8+ T cells sorted from blood, obtained in a trial of the OX40 agonist ivuxolimab. The chain uses TRBV5-6 and TRBJ1-4; D is undetermined. CDR3 residues: CASRAGKVATNEKLFF. CDR3 sequence (DNA): TGTGCCAGCAGGGCGGGGAAGGTTGCAACTAATGAAAAACTGTTTTTT.